This TCR beta chain came from a study of cytomegalovirus exposure and HLA in healthy donors. Study observations and caveats: The listing of fewer than 200 TCR beta chains classed them as cytomegalovirus-associated.

Per germline, CDR1 MNHEY and CDR2 SMNVEV (reference sequence). This CDR3 region has 15 residues. The ends lost 6 bases at V and 4 bases at J; junction bases unmatched: 9. Profiled with immunoSEQ multiplex PCR; TCRdb holds only in-frame clones, not every one. Of about 160,000 clones in the sample, roughly nine tenths are singletons; the top ten hold about 6%. Note on this clone: Its antigen is undetermined.

The clonotype was recovered from a woman under 40 in good health and CMV-seronegative. The chain joins TRBV27 to TRBJ2-5, with 9 bases aligning to TRBD1. The specimen was PBMCs. In DNA form, the CDR3 reads TGTGCCAGCAGGAGGGGGGACAGGGTCGTAGAGACCCAGTACTTC. Its translation is CASRRGDRVVETQYF.